The present T cell receptor beta chain was sequenced within a study of blood T cell repertoires in COVID-19. Whole-study context: Acute and convalescent COVID-19 specimens originated in the United States, Italy and Spain. Sources were T cells, B-cell-depleted T cells, or PBMCs; the material itself was cDNA or gDNA.

Per the authors' pipeline: Amplified reference gene primers provided the basis for estimating nucleated cell counts. Profiled with immunoSEQ multiplex PCR; TCRdb holds only in-frame clones, not every one. For V, J and clone size, that table is used; D and trimming come from the DNA. The sample yields around 260,000 clones, roughly 90% seen once. The V and J ends lost 3 bases and 8 bases respectively, with 13 bases between them. The CDR3 has 13 residues. Germline CDR1 is MNHNS and CDR2 is SASEGT. J is TRBJ1-2 and V is TRBV6-1; D gene unclear. This receptor was taken from a man aged 25 to 40 with acute or convalescent COVID-19. Sequenced sample: peripheral blood. The CDR3 DNA follows: TGTGCCAGCAGTGATATTGGACTGTACGGCTACACCTTC. The encoded protein is CASSDIGLYGYTF.